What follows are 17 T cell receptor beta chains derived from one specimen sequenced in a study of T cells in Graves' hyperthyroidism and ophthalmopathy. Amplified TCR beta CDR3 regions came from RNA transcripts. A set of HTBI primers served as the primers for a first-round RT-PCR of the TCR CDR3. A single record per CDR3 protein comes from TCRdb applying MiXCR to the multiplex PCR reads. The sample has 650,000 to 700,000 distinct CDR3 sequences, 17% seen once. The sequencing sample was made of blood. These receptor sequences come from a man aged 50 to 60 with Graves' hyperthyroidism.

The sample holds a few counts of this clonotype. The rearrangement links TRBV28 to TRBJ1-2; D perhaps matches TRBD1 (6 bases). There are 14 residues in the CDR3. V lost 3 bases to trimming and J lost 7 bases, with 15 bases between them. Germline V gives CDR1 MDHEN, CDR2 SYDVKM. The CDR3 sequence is CASSFTGHSLGYTF. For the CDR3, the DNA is TGTGCCAGCAGTTTTACAGGGCATTCCCTTGGCTACACCTTC.

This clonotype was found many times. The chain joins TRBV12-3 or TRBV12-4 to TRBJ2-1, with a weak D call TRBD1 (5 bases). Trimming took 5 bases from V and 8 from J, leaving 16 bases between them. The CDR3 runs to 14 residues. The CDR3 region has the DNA TGTGCCAGCAGTAGACTCCAGGGTCGAGATGAGCAGTTCTTC. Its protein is CASSRLQGRDEQFF.

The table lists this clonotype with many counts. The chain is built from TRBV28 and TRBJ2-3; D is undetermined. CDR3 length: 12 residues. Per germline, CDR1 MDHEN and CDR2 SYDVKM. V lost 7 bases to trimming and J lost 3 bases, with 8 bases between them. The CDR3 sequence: CASTPRTDTQYF. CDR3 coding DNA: TGTGCCAGCACCCCCCGTACAGATACGCAGTATTTT.

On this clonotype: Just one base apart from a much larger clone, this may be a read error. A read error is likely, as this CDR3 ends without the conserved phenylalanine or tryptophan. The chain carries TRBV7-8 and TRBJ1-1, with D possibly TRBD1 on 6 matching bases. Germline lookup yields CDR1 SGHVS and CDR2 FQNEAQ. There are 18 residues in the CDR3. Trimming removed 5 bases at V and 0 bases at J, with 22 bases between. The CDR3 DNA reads TGTGCCAGCAGCCGAGTGAGAGGGGGAACCCTCATGAACACTGAAGCTTTCTCT. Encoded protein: CASSRVRGGTLMNTEAFS.

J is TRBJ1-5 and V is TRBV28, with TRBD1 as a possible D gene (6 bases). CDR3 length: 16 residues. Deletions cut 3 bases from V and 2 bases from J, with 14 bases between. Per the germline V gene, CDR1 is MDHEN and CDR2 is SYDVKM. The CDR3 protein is CASSFRDILGNQPQHF. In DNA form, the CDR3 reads TGTGCCAGCAGTTTCAGGGACATCCTTGGCAATCAGCCCCAGCATTTT.

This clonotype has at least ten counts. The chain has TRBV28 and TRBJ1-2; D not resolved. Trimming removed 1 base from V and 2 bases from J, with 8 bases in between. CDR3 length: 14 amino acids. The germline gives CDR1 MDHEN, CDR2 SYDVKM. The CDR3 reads CASSLSHSNYGYTF. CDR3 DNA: TGTGCCAGCAGTTTATCGCACAGCAACTATGGCTACACCTTC.

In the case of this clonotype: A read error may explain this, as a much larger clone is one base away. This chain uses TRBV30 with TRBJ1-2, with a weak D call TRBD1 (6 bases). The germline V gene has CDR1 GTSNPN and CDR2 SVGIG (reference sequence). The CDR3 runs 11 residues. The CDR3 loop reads CAKGGNCGYTF. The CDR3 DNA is TGTGCCAAGGGGGGCAACTGTGGCTACACCTTC.

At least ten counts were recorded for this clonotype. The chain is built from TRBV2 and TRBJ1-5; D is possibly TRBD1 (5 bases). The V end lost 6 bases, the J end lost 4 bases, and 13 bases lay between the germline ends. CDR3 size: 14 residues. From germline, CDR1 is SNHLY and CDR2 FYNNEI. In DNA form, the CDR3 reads TGTGCCAGCAGCGGGGCAGGGAGGAATCAGCCCCAGCATTTT. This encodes CASSGAGRNQPQHF.

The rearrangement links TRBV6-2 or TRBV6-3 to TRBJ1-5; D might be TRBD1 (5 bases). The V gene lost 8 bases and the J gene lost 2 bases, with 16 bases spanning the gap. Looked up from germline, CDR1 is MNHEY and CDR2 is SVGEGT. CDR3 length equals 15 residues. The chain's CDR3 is CASGTVIWGNQPQHF. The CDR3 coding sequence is TGTGCCAGCGGGACGGTCATCTGGGGCAATCAGCCCCAGCATTTT.

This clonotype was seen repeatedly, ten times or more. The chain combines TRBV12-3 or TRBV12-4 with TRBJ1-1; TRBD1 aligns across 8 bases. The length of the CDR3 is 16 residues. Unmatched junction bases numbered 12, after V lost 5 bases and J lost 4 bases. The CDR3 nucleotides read TGTGCCAGCAGTCCTATGACAGGGGACCCCCCCACTGAAGCTTTCTTT. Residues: CASSPMTGDPPTEAFF.

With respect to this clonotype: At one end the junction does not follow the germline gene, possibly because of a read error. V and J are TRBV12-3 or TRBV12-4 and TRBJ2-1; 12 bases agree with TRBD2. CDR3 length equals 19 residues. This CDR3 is CASSLAWSASGRAYNEQFF. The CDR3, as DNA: TGTGCCAGCAGTTTAGCCTGGTCGGCTAGCGGGAGGGCCTATAATGAGCAGTTCTTC.

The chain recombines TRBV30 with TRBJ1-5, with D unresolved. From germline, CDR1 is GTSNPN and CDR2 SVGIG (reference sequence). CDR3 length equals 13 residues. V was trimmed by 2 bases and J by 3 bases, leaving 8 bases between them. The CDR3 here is CAWSNGVNQPQHF. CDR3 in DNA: TGTGCCTGGAGTAACGGGGTCAATCAGCCCCAGCATTTT.

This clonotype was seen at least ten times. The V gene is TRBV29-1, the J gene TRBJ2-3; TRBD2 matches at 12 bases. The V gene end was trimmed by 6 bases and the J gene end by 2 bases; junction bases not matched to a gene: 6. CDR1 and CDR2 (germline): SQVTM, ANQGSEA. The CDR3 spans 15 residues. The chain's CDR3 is CSVLTSGRITDTQYF. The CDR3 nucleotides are TGCAGCGTCCTGACTAGCGGGAGAATCACAGATACGCAGTATTTT.

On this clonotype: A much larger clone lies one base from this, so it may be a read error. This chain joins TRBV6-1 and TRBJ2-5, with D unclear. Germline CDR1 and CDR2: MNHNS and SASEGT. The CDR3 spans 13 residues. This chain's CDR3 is CTSRSDPTWTQYF. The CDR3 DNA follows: TGTACCAGCAGGTCGGACCCGACCTGGACCCAGTACTTC.

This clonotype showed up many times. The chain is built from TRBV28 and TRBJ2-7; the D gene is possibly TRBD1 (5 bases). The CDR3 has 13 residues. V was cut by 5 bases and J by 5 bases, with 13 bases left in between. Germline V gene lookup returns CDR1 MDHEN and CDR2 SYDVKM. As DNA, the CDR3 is TGTGCCAGCAGTAGCGACAGTCTCCACGAGCAGTACTTC. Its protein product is CASSSDSLHEQYF.

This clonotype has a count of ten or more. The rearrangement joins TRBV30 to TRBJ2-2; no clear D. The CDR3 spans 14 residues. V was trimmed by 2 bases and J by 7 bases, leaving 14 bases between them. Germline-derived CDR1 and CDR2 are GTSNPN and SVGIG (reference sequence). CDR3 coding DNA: TGTGCCTGGAGTTTCGACCGAAACGTCGGGGAGCTGTTTTTT. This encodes CAWSFDRNVGELFF.

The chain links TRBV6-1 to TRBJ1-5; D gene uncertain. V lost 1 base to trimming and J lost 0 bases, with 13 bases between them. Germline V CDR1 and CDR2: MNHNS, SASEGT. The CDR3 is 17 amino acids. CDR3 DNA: TGTGCCAGCAGTGAAGATTCCGGGTGGGGTAGCAATCAGCCCCAGCATTTT. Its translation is CASSEDSGWGSNQPQHF.